The rows below give T cell receptor beta chains drawn from one sample of a study of response to subunit inactivated influenza vaccine. TCRdb called the RT-PCR reads again in MiXCR, with one record for every CDR3 protein. The sample holds approximately 530,000 distinct CDR3 sequences; 10% to 15% are singletons and the top ten take approximately 14%. Sample: PBMCs from blood, taken roughly 46 days after vaccination. Receptors originate from a man aged 50 to 60 who received an inactivated influenza vaccine. Both conserved end residues are part of each CDR3. Each record gives: CDR3 protein, CDR3 DNA, clone size, D gene, J gene, V gene. The D gene is left open where the match is weak. The listing skips clone size in some rows; elsewhere it reads once, few, many or a size class.

CDR3 protein: CACGQGARDYNEQFF
CDR3 DNA: TGTGCCTGTGGACAGGGGGCCAGGGATTACAATGAGCAGTTCTTC
clone size: .
D gene: TRBD1
J gene: TRBJ2-1
V gene: TRBV6-2/TRBV6-3

CDR3 protein: CAIRTGGANTGELFF
CDR3 DNA: TGTGCCATAAGGACAGGGGGCGCGAACACCGGGGAGCTGTTTTTT
clone size: .
D gene: TRBD1
J gene: TRBJ2-2
V gene: TRBV27

CDR3 protein: CAISESWGGQGPQHF
CDR3 DNA: TGTGCCATCAGTGAGTCGTGGGGGGGGCAAGGGCCCCAGCATTTT
clone size: many
D gene: .
J gene: TRBJ1-5
V gene: TRBV10-3

CDR3 protein: CASSGPGNHEKYF
CDR3 DNA: TGTGCCAGCAGTGGGCCAGGGAATCACGAGAAGTACTTC
clone size: .
D gene: .
J gene: TRBJ2-7
V gene: TRBV2

CDR3 protein: CASSFGPSRTEAFF
CDR3 DNA: TGTGCCAGCAGTTTCGGGCCCAGTAGAACTGAAGCTTTCTTT
clone size: .
D gene: .
J gene: TRBJ1-1
V gene: TRBV12-3/TRBV12-4

CDR3 protein: CASSFGQGRNIQYF
CDR3 DNA: TGCGCCAGCAGCTTTGGCCAGGGTAGAAACATTCAGTACTTC
clone size: few
D gene: .
J gene: TRBJ2-4
V gene: TRBV5-1

CDR3 protein: CASSQDPGGSSYEQYF
CDR3 DNA: TGCGCCAGCAGCCAAGACCCAGGGGGCAGCTCCTACGAGCAGTACTTC
clone size: .
D gene: TRBD1
J gene: TRBJ2-7
V gene: TRBV4-3

CDR3 protein: CASSLTGSANTGELFF
CDR3 DNA: TGCGCCAGCAGCCTGACAGGATCTGCGAACACCGGGGAGCTGTTTTTT
clone size: many
D gene: .
J gene: TRBJ2-2
V gene: TRBV4-1

CDR3 protein: CAHGEGGYGYTF
CDR3 DNA: TGTGCTCACGGGGAAGGGGGCTATGGCTACACCTTC
clone size: .
D gene: .
J gene: TRBJ1-2
V gene: TRBV12-3/TRBV12-4

CDR3 protein: CASSFRSPYGYTF
CDR3 DNA: TGTGCCAGCAGCTTCCGATCCCCATATGGCTACACCTTC
clone size: many
D gene: .
J gene: TRBJ1-2
V gene: TRBV11-2

CDR3 protein: CASSFSRGMGDTIYF
CDR3 DNA: TGTGCCAGCAGTTTCAGTCGGGGAATGGGGGACACCATATATTTT
clone size: few
D gene: .
J gene: TRBJ1-3
V gene: TRBV12-3/TRBV12-4

CDR3 protein: CASSLVTSSYNEQFF
CDR3 DNA: TGTGCCAGCAGCTTAGTGACTAGCTCCTACAATGAGCAGTTCTTC
clone size: many
D gene: .
J gene: TRBJ2-1
V gene: TRBV7-9

CDR3 protein: CASSQALAGGMGEQFF
CDR3 DNA: TGCGCCAGCAGCCAAGCGCTAGCGGGGGGGATGGGTGAGCAGTTCTTC
clone size: few
D gene: TRBD2
J gene: TRBJ2-1
V gene: TRBV4-1

CDR3 protein: CASRPTGRYSYEQYF
CDR3 DNA: TGTGCCAGCAGACCAACTGGACGGTACTCCTACGAGCAGTACTTC
clone size: many
D gene: .
J gene: TRBJ2-7
V gene: TRBV6-2/TRBV6-3

CDR3 protein: CSVVKDSGSTQYF
CDR3 DNA: TGCAGCGTTGTTAAGGACAGCGGATCCACGCAGTACTTC
clone size: .
D gene: .
J gene: TRBJ2-7
V gene: TRBV29-1

CDR3 protein: CASSGQGTYGYTF
CDR3 DNA: TGTGCCAGCAGCGGACAGGGGACCTATGGCTACACCTTC
clone size: .
D gene: TRBD1
J gene: TRBJ1-2
V gene: TRBV6-6

CDR3 protein: CSARFHNEQFF
CDR3 DNA: TGCAGTGCTAGGTTCCACAATGAGCAGTTCTTC
clone size: few
D gene: .
J gene: TRBJ2-1
V gene: TRBV20-1

CDR3 protein: CASSVTTGLETQYF
CDR3 DNA: TGTGCCAGCAGCGTAACCACAGGGTTAGAGACCCAGTACTTC
clone size: .
D gene: .
J gene: TRBJ2-5
V gene: TRBV7-2

CDR3 protein: CASSETGGSYEQYF
CDR3 DNA: TGTGCCAGCAGCGAAACAGGGGGCTCCTACGAGCAGTACTTC
clone size: .
D gene: TRBD1
J gene: TRBJ2-7
V gene: TRBV7-8

CDR3 protein: CASSSSLAGVYYNEQFF
CDR3 DNA: TGTGCCAGCAGCTCCAGCCTAGCGGGGGTCTACTACAATGAGCAGTTCTTC
clone size: many
D gene: TRBD2
J gene: TRBJ2-1
V gene: TRBV7-9

CDR3 protein: CASSEEQGQNTGELFF
CDR3 DNA: TGTGCCAGCAGTGAAGAACAGGGGCAGAACACCGGGGAGCTGTTTTTT
clone size: many
D gene: TRBD1
J gene: TRBJ2-2
V gene: TRBV2

CDR3 protein: CASSLDFLGRQFF
CDR3 DNA: TGTGCCAGCAGCTTGGATTTCCTCGGCCGGCAGTTCTTC
clone size: .
D gene: .
J gene: TRBJ2-1
V gene: TRBV7-2

CDR3 protein: CSARERDRTYEQYF
CDR3 DNA: TGCAGTGCTAGAGAAAGGGACAGGACCTACGAGCAGTACTTC
clone size: many
D gene: TRBD1
J gene: TRBJ2-7
V gene: TRBV20-1

CDR3 protein: CASSRYTGPYEQYF
CDR3 DNA: TGCGCCAGCAGCCGCTACACAGGGCCCTACGAGCAGTACTTC
clone size: .
D gene: .
J gene: TRBJ2-7
V gene: TRBV4-3

CDR3 protein: CASSVDPGFYEQYF
CDR3 DNA: TGTGCCAGCAGCGTAGATCCAGGCTTCTACGAGCAGTACTTC
clone size: many
D gene: .
J gene: TRBJ2-7
V gene: TRBV9

CDR3 protein: CASNRLGIDEQYF
CDR3 DNA: TGTGCCAGCAATCGTCTCGGGATCGACGAGCAGTACTTC
clone size: few
D gene: .
J gene: TRBJ2-7
V gene: TRBV6-1

CDR3 protein: CASSFFVAGLDTQYF
CDR3 DNA: TGTGCCAGCAGCTTTTTTGTAGCGGGGTTAGATACGCAGTATTTT
clone size: once
D gene: TRBD2
J gene: TRBJ2-3
V gene: TRBV7-9

CDR3 protein: CASSLIGGQGLSGYTF
CDR3 DNA: TGTGCCAGCAGTTTAATTGGAGGACAGGGTCTTTCAGGCTACACCTTC
clone size: .
D gene: TRBD1
J gene: TRBJ1-2
V gene: TRBV28

CDR3 protein: CSVEEGRLQYF
CDR3 DNA: TGCAGCGTTGAAGAGGGACGTTTGCAGTACTTC
clone size: .
D gene: .
J gene: TRBJ2-7
V gene: TRBV29-1

CDR3 protein: CASSLAPSGSYNEQFF
CDR3 DNA: TGTGCCAGCAGCTTAGCTCCCAGCGGGAGCTACAATGAGCAGTTCTTC
clone size: few
D gene: TRBD2
J gene: TRBJ2-1
V gene: TRBV7-8

CDR3 protein: CATSFSGLEYF
CDR3 DNA: TGTGCCACCAGTTTTTCAGGCCTGGAGTATTTT
clone size: .
D gene: .
J gene: TRBJ2-3
V gene: TRBV24-1

CDR3 protein: CACSRGWEQYF
CDR3 DNA: TGTGCCTGTTCCAGGGGCTGGGAGCAGTACTTC
clone size: few
D gene: .
J gene: TRBJ2-7
V gene: TRBV30

CDR3 protein: CASSFLTGPGTYEQYF
CDR3 DNA: TGCGCCAGCAGCTTCCTCACAGGACCTGGTACCTACGAGCAGTACTTC
clone size: .
D gene: .
J gene: TRBJ2-7
V gene: TRBV5-1

CDR3 protein: CASSLPGLEKLFF
CDR3 DNA: TGTGCCAGCAGTTTGCCCGGGTTGGAAAAACTGTTTTTT
clone size: .
D gene: .
J gene: TRBJ1-4
V gene: TRBV28

CDR3 protein: CASSLQLAGPYEQYF
CDR3 DNA: TGTGCCAGCAGTTTACAGCTAGCGGGACCTTACGAGCAGTACTTC
clone size: few
D gene: TRBD2
J gene: TRBJ2-7
V gene: TRBV12-3/TRBV12-4

CDR3 protein: CASTQDSYSNQPQHF
CDR3 DNA: TGTGCCAGCACCCAGGACAGTTATAGCAATCAGCCCCAGCATTTT
clone size: .
D gene: .
J gene: TRBJ1-5
V gene: TRBV12-3/TRBV12-4

CDR3 protein: CSARAPVGGARFF
CDR3 DNA: TGCAGTGCTAGGGCGCCGGTGGGGGGGGCGCGGTTCTTC
clone size: .
D gene: .
J gene: TRBJ2-1
V gene: TRBV20-1

CDR3 protein: CSVEDRIGARTEAFF
CDR3 DNA: TGCAGCGTTGAAGATCGGATAGGGGCCCGTACTGAAGCTTTCTTT
clone size: .
D gene: .
J gene: TRBJ1-1
V gene: TRBV29-1

CDR3 protein: CASSLRGGANTGELFF
CDR3 DNA: TGTGCCAGCAGCTTGCGAGGCGGCGCGAACACCGGGGAGCTGTTTTTT
clone size: .
D gene: .
J gene: TRBJ2-2
V gene: TRBV5-6

CDR3 protein: CASSLDGRAPDTQYF
CDR3 DNA: TGTGCCAGCAGTTTGGACGGGAGGGCTCCAGATACGCAGTATTTT
clone size: few
D gene: TRBD2
J gene: TRBJ2-3
V gene: TRBV12-3/TRBV12-4

CDR3 protein: CSAPRGPSGSTDTQYF
CDR3 DNA: TGCAGTGCCCCGAGGGGTCCTAGCGGCAGCACAGATACGCAGTATTTT
clone size: many
D gene: TRBD2
J gene: TRBJ2-3
V gene: TRBV20-1

CDR3 protein: CSAEGPNSYEQYF
CDR3 DNA: TGCAGTGCCGAGGGACCAAATAGCTACGAGCAGTACTTC
clone size: many
D gene: .
J gene: TRBJ2-7
V gene: TRBV20-1

CDR3 protein: CSARAGQGARHEQYF
CDR3 DNA: TGCAGTGCTAGAGCGGGACAGGGGGCTCGACACGAGCAGTACTTC
clone size: few
D gene: TRBD1
J gene: TRBJ2-7
V gene: TRBV20-1

CDR3 protein: CASSQDSRGTNEKLFF
CDR3 DNA: TGCGCCAGCAGCCAGGACTCTAGGGGGACGAATGAAAAACTGTTTTTT
clone size: .
D gene: .
J gene: TRBJ1-4
V gene: TRBV4-3

CDR3 protein: CAWNVLGGIETQYF
CDR3 DNA: TGTGCCTGGAACGTCCTGGGGGGGATAGAGACCCAGTACTTC
clone size: few
D gene: TRBD2
J gene: TRBJ2-5
V gene: TRBV30

CDR3 protein: CASSASPGIQYF
CDR3 DNA: TGTGCCAGCAGTGCGAGCCCAGGCATTCAGTACTTC
clone size: few
D gene: .
J gene: TRBJ2-4
V gene: TRBV2

CDR3 protein: CATRGFTDTQYF
CDR3 DNA: TGTGCCACCCGGGGGTTCACAGATACGCAGTATTTT
clone size: few
D gene: .
J gene: TRBJ2-3
V gene: TRBV24-1

CDR3 protein: CASSPWGSGDNNEQFF
CDR3 DNA: TGTGCCAGCAGTCCCTGGGGTAGCGGGGACAACAATGAGCAGTTCTTC
clone size: .
D gene: TRBD2
J gene: TRBJ2-1
V gene: TRBV27

CDR3 protein: CASSYAPGVNTEAFF
CDR3 DNA: TGTGCCAGCAGTTACGCCCCCGGGGTGAACACTGAAGCTTTCTTT
clone size: .
D gene: .
J gene: TRBJ1-1
V gene: TRBV6-2/TRBV6-3

CDR3 protein: CSALPVRETQYF
CDR3 DNA: TGCAGTGCTCTACCGGTCAGGGAGACCCAGTACTTC
clone size: many
D gene: .
J gene: TRBJ2-5
V gene: TRBV20-1

CDR3 protein: CSAYRGQRDSPLHF
CDR3 DNA: TGCAGTGCTTACAGGGGTCAACGAGATTCACCCCTCCACTTT
clone size: many
D gene: TRBD1
J gene: TRBJ1-6
V gene: TRBV20-1

CDR3 protein: CSATDETSGSSYNEQFF
CDR3 DNA: TGCAGTGCTACAGACGAGACTAGCGGGAGCTCCTACAATGAGCAGTTCTTC
clone size: few
D gene: TRBD2
J gene: TRBJ2-1
V gene: TRBV20-1

CDR3 protein: CASTPGRNTIYF
CDR3 DNA: TGTGCCAGCACCCCGGGTAGGAACACCATATATTTT
clone size: few
D gene: .
J gene: TRBJ1-3
V gene: TRBV12-3/TRBV12-4

CDR3 protein: CASSFRDRGEKLFF
CDR3 DNA: TGTGCCAGCTCATTCCGGGACAGGGGTGAAAAACTGTTTTTT
clone size: .
D gene: TRBD1
J gene: TRBJ1-4
V gene: TRBV18

CDR3 protein: CSAERRQGRKNIQYF
CDR3 DNA: TGCAGCGCTGAACGTCGACAGGGGAGGAAAAACATTCAGTACTTC
clone size: .
D gene: TRBD1
J gene: TRBJ2-4
V gene: TRBV29-1